The clone carrying this TCR beta chain was observed a handful of times. The sample is drawn from a study of early T cells in non-severe SARS-CoV-2 infection. Germline CDR1 and CDR2: DFQATT and SNEGSKA (reference sequence). V shed 2 bases, J shed 1 base, and the junction held 13 bases outside the gene matches. The CDR3 is 18 residues long. Unique molecular identifiers were affixed to single, distinct cDNA molecules. TCRdb re-derived calls from the 5' RACE reads in MiXCR, one entry per CDR3 protein. The table includes under 65,000 distinct CDR3 sequences, about 10% detected once. This receptor was taken from an adult who was a healthcare worker with PCR-confirmed SARS-CoV-2 infection or an uninfected control (not recorded which). Material: whole blood. This chain links TRBV20-1 with TRBJ2-3; 9 bases fit TRBD2. The CDR3 nucleotides are TGCAGTGCTAGACTGGGGCCCTTGCGGGGGGGCCGCACAGATACGCAGTATTTT. It yields the protein CSARLGPLRGGRTDTQYF.